The next 32 T cell receptor beta chains were all read from a single sample in a study of early T cells in non-severe SARS-CoV-2 infection. TCRdb independently ran MiXCR on the 5' RACE reads; one entry per CDR3 protein. The sample lists 25,000 to 30,000 distinct CDR3 sequences, around 5.4% seen once, with more than 0.7% in the top ten. The sequenced sample was whole blood. Receptors originate from an adult who was a healthcare worker with PCR-confirmed SARS-CoV-2 infection or an uninfected control (not recorded which).

The J gene is TRBJ1-5, the V gene TRBV24-1, with D possibly TRBD1 on 6 matching bases. Germline lookup yields CDR1 KGHDR and CDR2 SFDVKD. This CDR3 is 14 amino acids long. Deletions cut 5 bases from V and 4 bases from J, with 11 bases between. CDR3 in DNA: TGTGCCACCAGTGGACCAGGGGTAAATCAGCCCCAGCATTTT. Translated, it gives CATSGPGVNQPQHF.

The sample holds many counts of this clonotype. The chain recombines TRBV9 with TRBJ2-2, with 8 bases identical to TRBD1. Germline CDR1 reads SGDLS; CDR2 reads YYNGEE. With V trimmed by 4 bases and J by 2 bases, 7 bases remained unmatched. The CDR3 is 16 residues long. The CDR3: CASSPRGRDNTGELFF. The CDR3 nucleotides are TGTGCCAGCAGCCCCAGGGGGCGGGACAACACCGGGGAGCTGTTTTTT.

This clonotype was recorded many times. The CDR3 DNA sequence: TGTGCCAGCAGCCCCAGGTACGGGAGAACGGAGACCCAGTACTTC. Protein sequence: CASSPRYGRTETQYF. The V call is TRBV11-2, the J call TRBJ2-5; a possible D gene is TRBD2 (6 bases). Germline V lookup: CDR1 SGHAT, CDR2 FQNNGV. The CDR3 runs to 15 residues. Trimming shortened V by 5 bases and J by 5 bases, and 18 bases separated the two germline ends.

In its sample, this clonotype was seen a few times. The genes are TRBV6-5 and TRBJ1-1; a weak D match, TRBD1 (5 bases). Trimming pared 2 bases from V and 3 bases from J, leaving 13 bases between. CDR3 length equals 15 residues. Germline CDR1 and CDR2: MNHEY and SVGAGI. CDR3 sequence (DNA): TGTGCCAGCAGTTACGGCGGGGCGGGTGACACTGAAGCTTTCTTT. Amino acids: CASSYGGAGDTEAFF.

The J gene is TRBJ2-7, the V gene TRBV11-2, with a possible D match to TRBD1 (5 bases). Per the germline V gene, CDR1 is SGHAT and CDR2 is FQNNGV. The CDR3 loop spans 14 amino acids. The V end was cut by 3 bases, the J end by 4 bases, with 13 bases between. The CDR3 nucleotides are TGTGCCAGCAGCTTGGGGCTTGGGCTTTACGAGCAGTACTTC. It is translated as CASSLGLGLYEQYF.

This clonotype was observed at least ten times. The gene calls are TRBV6-1 and TRBJ1-6; D ambiguous. Trimming shortened V by 6 bases and J by 2 bases, and 5 bases separated the two germline ends. Germline CDR1 MNHNS, CDR2 SASEGT. The CDR3 sequence is 13 residues long. This CDR3 is CASSGPYNSPLHF. The CDR3, as DNA: TGTGCCAGCAGCGGACCCTATAATTCACCCCTCCACTTT.

Details on this clonotype: At one end, the junction sequence differs from germline, possibly due to a read error. This chain links TRBV19 with TRBJ1-6; a possible D gene is TRBD1 (5 bases). Germline CDR1 reads LNHDA; CDR2 reads SQIVND (reference sequence). There are 15 residues in the CDR3. CDR3 coding DNA: TGTGCCAGTAGAGACGAACCCTTCAGGGATTCGCCCCTCCACTTT. Translated, it gives CASRDEPFRDSPLHF.

This clonotype was observed at least ten times. This sequence joins TRBV6-2 or TRBV6-3 and TRBJ2-7, with 11 bases that match TRBD2. The CDR3 covers 16 residues. Trimming at V came to 2 bases and at J to 3 bases, leaving 6 bases not matched to a gene. The germline V gene has CDR1 MNHEY and CDR2 SVGEGT. The CDR3 reads CASSYTSGRFFYEQYF. CDR3 sequence (DNA): TGTGCCAGCAGTTACACTAGCGGGAGATTTTTCTACGAGCAGTACTTC.

In this sample, this clonotype turned up many times. This sequence joins TRBV20-1 and TRBJ2-7; TRBD2 agrees at 7 bases. CDR3 length equals 15 residues. CDR1 and CDR2 from the germline V gene are DFQATT and SNEGSKA (reference sequence). Trimming took 0 bases from V and 3 from J; bases not matched to a gene: 8. The CDR3 bases are TGCAGTGCTAGAGATTCCCCCGGGGAGGGCTACGAGCAGTACTTC. It specifies CSARDSPGEGYEQYF.

In its sample, this clonotype was seen a few times. The chain carries TRBV28 and TRBJ2-7, with D perhaps being TRBD1 or TRBD2 (5 bases each). Germline loops: CDR1 MDHEN, CDR2 SYDVKM. The V end lost 6 bases, the J end lost 4 bases, and 22 bases lay between the germline ends. The CDR3 has 16 residues. The CDR3 DNA reads TGTGCCAGCAGCTCGACCACCGGGACGTACTATTACGAGCAGTACTTC. Its protein product is CASSSTTGTYYYEQYF.

The sample holds a few counts of this clonotype. The rearrangement joins TRBV14 to TRBJ1-3; unclear D gene. V was cut by 2 bases and J by 4 bases, with 12 bases left in between. CDR1 and CDR2 (germline): SGHDN, FVKESK. CDR3 length equals 15 residues. CDR3 loop: CASSQQRVSGNTIYF. Here the CDR3 DNA reads TGTGCCAGCAGCCAACAAAGGGTCTCAGGAAACACCATATATTTT.

The rearrangement links TRBV27 to TRBJ2-7; unclear D gene. Trimming took off 3 bases at V and 0 bases at J, with 6 bases between the two ends. The CDR3 consists of 13 residues. The germline V gene encodes CDR1 MNHEY and CDR2 SMNVEV (reference sequence). CDR3 sequence (DNA): TGTGCCAGCAGTTTCCCTTCCTCCTACGAGCAGTACTTC. It specifies CASSFPSSYEQYF.

The rearrangement links TRBV9 to TRBJ2-5, with 14 bases matching TRBD2. The germline CDR1 and CDR2 sequences are SGDLS and YYNGEE. The CDR3 runs to 16 residues. Losses at the gene ends were 3 bases for V and 5 bases for J; bases not matched to a gene: 6. CDR3 sequence reads: CASSATSGGAWETQYF. The CDR3 coding sequence is TGTGCCAGCAGCGCGACTAGCGGGGGGGCCTGGGAGACCCAGTACTTC.

For this clonotype: No conserved phenylalanine or tryptophan is present at the end of the CDR3, so a read error is the likely explanation. The chain employs TRBV19 and TRBJ2-1, with 9 nucleotides matching TRBD2. Germline values: CDR1 LNHDA, CDR2 SQIVND (reference sequence). V lost 4 bases, J lost 5 bases, and 6 bases stayed unmatched. The CDR3 has 15 amino acids. CDR3 sequence (DNA): TGTGCCAGTAGTACCTTTTTAGCGGGAGACAATGAGCAGTTCTCC. Encoded protein: CASSTFLAGDNEQFS.

This clonotype came up many times. The chain recombines TRBV11-3 with TRBJ1-3; TRBD1 aligns across 7 bases. This CDR3 contains 15 residues. Looked up from germline, CDR1 is SGHNT and CDR2 is YENEEA. J was trimmed by 0 bases and V by 4 bases; bases with no gene match: 3. This chain's CDR3 is CASSSTGTSGNTIYF. DNA for the CDR3: TGTGCCAGCAGCTCGACAGGGACCTCTGGAAACACCATATATTTT.

The V gene is TRBV6-2 or TRBV6-3, the J gene TRBJ1-5; D is uncertain. The CDR3 sequence is 18 residues long. V lost 2 bases to trimming and J lost 0 bases, with 17 bases between them. Germline loops: CDR1 MNHEY, CDR2 SVGEGT. CDR3 in amino acids: CASSYLQRTAHSNQPQHF. The CDR3 DNA reads as TGTGCCAGCAGTTACCTTCAACGGACGGCTCATAGCAATCAGCCCCAGCATTTT.

This clonotype is medium-sized in the sample. The chain recombines TRBV7-9 with TRBJ2-3, with D unclear. CDR1 is SEHNR, CDR2 FQNEAQ, per germline (reference sequence). The CDR3 length is 14 residues. V lost 3 bases and J 2 bases, leaving 9 bases between the germline ends. The CDR3 loop reads CASSFDMSTDTQYF. The CDR3 DNA is TGTGCCAGCAGCTTTGACATGTCCACAGATACGCAGTATTTT.

V usage is TRBV11-2 and J usage is TRBJ2-1; maybe TRBD2 (6 bases). V was pared by 5 bases and J by 7 bases, with 18 bases between. There are 15 residues in the CDR3. Germline V gene lookup returns CDR1 SGHAT and CDR2 FQNNGV. The CDR3 reads CASSPGYSGRNEQFF. In nucleotides, the CDR3 is TGTGCCAGCAGCCCAGGGTACTCAGGGAGGAATGAGCAGTTCTTC.

This clonotype was detected ten times or more. The chain links TRBV7-2 to TRBJ1-3, with 7 nucleotides matching TRBD1. V lost 4 bases and J lost 4; bases outside the gene matches: 10. Germline values: CDR1 SGHTA, CDR2 FQGNSA. The CDR3 sequence is 16 residues long. CDR3 in amino acids: CASSYRDSAYGNTIYF. The DNA for the CDR3 is TGTGCCAGCAGCTACCGGGACAGTGCGTACGGAAACACCATATATTTT. The variable domain in full, completed from reference TRBV7-2 and TRBJ1-3, reads GAGVSQSPSNKVTEKGKDVELRCDPISGHTALYWYRQSLGQGLEFLIYFQGNSAPDKSGLPSDRFSAERTGGSVSTLTIQRTQQEDSAVYLCASSYRDSAYGNTIYFGEGSWLTVV.

This sequence joins TRBV7-2 and TRBJ2-7, with unresolved D. The germline CDR1 and CDR2 sequences are SGHTA and FQGNSA. The CDR3 runs 11 residues. The germline V and J ends were trimmed by 0 bases and 6 bases, with 3 bases remaining between them. The CDR3 protein is CASSLATEQYF. DNA of the CDR3: TGTGCCAGCAGCTTAGCAACCGAGCAGTACTTC.

The J gene is TRBJ1-1, the V gene TRBV10-3; a weak D match, TRBD1 (5 bases). CDR3 length: 13 residues. Germline V gene data show CDR1 as ENHRY and CDR2 as SYGVKD. The V gene lost 2 bases and the J gene lost 5 bases, with 9 bases spanning the gap. The CDR3: CAISEPGQTEAFF. CDR3 DNA sequence: TGTGCCATCAGTGAGCCGGGGCAAACTGAAGCTTTCTTT.

This clonotype turned up a few times. The V gene is TRBV29-1, the J gene TRBJ2-3; the D gene is possibly TRBD1 (5 bases). CDR3 length: 13 amino acids. Looked up from germline, CDR1 is SQVTM and CDR2 is ANQGSEA. The V end was cut by 5 bases, the J end by 3 bases, with 12 bases between. The CDR3 loop reads CSVSVQGTDTQYF. The CDR3 region has the DNA TGCAGCGTTTCGGTGCAGGGAACAGATACGCAGTATTTT.

This clonotype was observed at least ten times. The chain carries TRBV7-7 and TRBJ2-7, with 11 bases identical to TRBD2. Germline loops: CDR1 SSHAT, CDR2 FNYEAQ (reference sequence). V lost 5 bases, J lost 6 bases, and 12 bases stayed unmatched. This CDR3 has 16 amino acids. The chain's CDR3 is CASSPNLAGGVGEQYF. DNA for the CDR3: TGTGCCAGCAGCCCGAATCTAGCGGGAGGAGTGGGCGAGCAGTACTTC.

This clonotype turned up a few times. The chain recombines TRBV29-1 with TRBJ1-3, with D perhaps matching TRBD1 (5 bases). Germline assignment: CDR1 SQVTM and CDR2 ANQGSEA. With 7 bases removed from V and 6 bases from J, the gap between germline ends came to 16 bases. The CDR3 is 13 residues long. CDR3 residues: CSAADRALNTIYF. CDR3 in DNA: TGCAGCGCCGCCGACAGAGCCTTAAACACCATATATTTT.

This clonotype was detected ten times or more. This rearrangement joins TRBV7-9 to TRBJ2-2; 8 bases are a match to TRBD1. The germline CDR1 and CDR2 sequences are SEHNR and FQNEAQ (reference sequence). V was pared by 8 bases and J by 4 bases, with 3 bases of the junction left unmatched. The CDR3 has 13 amino acids. The CDR3 DNA reads TGTGCCAGCGGAGACAGGGGCACCGGGGAGCTGTTTTTT. Its protein product is CASGDRGTGELFF.

This clonotype occurred many times. V is TRBV4-3 and J is TRBJ1-2; D might be TRBD1 (6 bases). The CDR3 spans 15 residues. Trimming removed 0 bases at V and 4 bases at J, with 12 bases between. Germline loops: CDR1 LGHNA, CDR2 YSLEER. CDR3 region: CASSQDLDRSYGYTF. The CDR3 region has the DNA TGCGCCAGCAGCCAAGATTTAGACAGGTCCTATGGCTACACCTTC.

This clonotype was counted at least ten times. The chain has TRBV20-1 and TRBJ1-1; 7 bases match TRBD1. Germline V gene sequence: CDR1 DFQATT, CDR2 SNEGSKA (reference sequence). This CDR3 is built from 14 residues. Trimming removed 6 bases from V and 1 base from J; junction bases left unmatched: 8. This chain's CDR3 is CSAYTGDGNTEAFF. The CDR3 region has the DNA TGCAGTGCCTATACAGGGGACGGGAACACTGAAGCTTTCTTT.

This chain joins TRBV28 and TRBJ2-3; 7 nucleotides line up with TRBD2. CDR3 length equals 14 residues. The germline CDR1 and CDR2 sequences are MDHEN and SYDVKM. V shed 5 bases and J 6 bases; nucleotides not matched to a gene: 8. The CDR3 sequence is CASSDIKGGDTQYF. CDR3 coding DNA: TGTGCCAGCAGTGATATAAAGGGAGGGGATACGCAGTATTTT.

The sample holds many counts of this clonotype. The rearrangement joins TRBV28 to TRBJ2-3; D not resolved. The CDR3 covers 16 residues. Germline CDR1 reads MDHEN; CDR2 reads SYDVKM. V was clipped by 5 bases and J by 3 bases, with 18 bases between them. The DNA for the CDR3 is TGTGCCAGCAGTGGGATAGGCGACGGATGGACAGATACGCAGTATTTT. This gives the protein CASSGIGDGWTDTQYF.

This clonotype was seen repeatedly, ten times or more. V usage is TRBV27 and J usage is TRBJ2-6; D call uncertain. V lost 6 bases to trimming and J lost 0 bases, with 9 bases between them. Germline V lookup: CDR1 MNHEY, CDR2 SMNVEV (reference sequence). This CDR3 contains 15 residues. CDR3 in DNA: TGTGCCAGCAGACGGACGAGCTCTGGGGCCAACGTCCTGACTTTC. Protein: CASRRTSSGANVLTF.

The V call is TRBV28, the J call TRBJ2-7; tentatively, D is TRBD1 or TRBD2 (6 bases each). Trimming shortened V by 2 bases and J by 2 bases, and 19 bases separated the two germline ends. The CDR3 has 17 residues. Germline V gene lookup returns CDR1 MDHEN and CDR2 SYDVKM. The CDR3 DNA reads TGTGCCAGCAGTTTAATTCCCAGAGGAGGGGGAACCTACGAGCAGTACTTC. It specifies CASSLIPRGGGTYEQYF. Filled out from reference TRBV28 and TRBJ2-7, the complete variable domain reads DVKVTQSSRYLVKRTGEKVFLECVQDMDHENMFWYRQDPGLGLRLIYFSYDVKMKEKGDIPEGYSVSREKKERFSLILESASTNQTSMYLCASSLIPRGGGTYEQYFGPGTRLTVT.

This clonotype was counted only a few times. V and J are TRBV7-2 and TRBJ2-1, with D perhaps matching TRBD2 (5 bases). V lost 5 bases and J lost 4, with 12 bases in between. Looked up from germline, CDR1 is SGHTA and CDR2 is FQGNSA. The CDR3 extends over 14 amino acids. CDR3 residues: CASSGTTMYNEQFF. CDR3 sequence (DNA): TGTGCCAGCAGCGGTACGACTATGTACAATGAGCAGTTCTTC.